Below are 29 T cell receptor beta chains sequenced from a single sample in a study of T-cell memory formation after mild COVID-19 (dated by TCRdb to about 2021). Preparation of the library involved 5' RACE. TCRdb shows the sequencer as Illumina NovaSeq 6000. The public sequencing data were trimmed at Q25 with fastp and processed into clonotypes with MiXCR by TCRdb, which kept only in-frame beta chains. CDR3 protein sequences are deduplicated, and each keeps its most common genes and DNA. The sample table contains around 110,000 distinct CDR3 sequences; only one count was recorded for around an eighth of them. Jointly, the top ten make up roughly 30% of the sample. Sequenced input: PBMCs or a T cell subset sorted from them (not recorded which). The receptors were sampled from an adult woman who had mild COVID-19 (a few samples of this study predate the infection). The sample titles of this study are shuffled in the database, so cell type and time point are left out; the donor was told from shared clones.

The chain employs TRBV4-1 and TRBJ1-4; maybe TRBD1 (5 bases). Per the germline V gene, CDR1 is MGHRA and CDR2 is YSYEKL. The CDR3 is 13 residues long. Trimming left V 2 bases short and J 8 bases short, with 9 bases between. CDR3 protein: CASSQSNREKLFF. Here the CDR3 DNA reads TGCGCCAGCAGCCAATCAAACAGGGAAAAACTGTTTTTT.

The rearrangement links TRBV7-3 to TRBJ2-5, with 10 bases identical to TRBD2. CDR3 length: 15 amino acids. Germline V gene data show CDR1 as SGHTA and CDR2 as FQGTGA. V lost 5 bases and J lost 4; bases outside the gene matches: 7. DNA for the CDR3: TGTGCCAGCAGCCCGCTAGCGGGGGTTAGAGAGACCCAGTACTTC. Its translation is CASSPLAGVRETQYF.

The CDR3 nucleotides read TGCAGCGTTGAGTTCACAGGGGGCTTATATGGCTACACCTTC. Translation: CSVEFTGGLYGYTF. V is TRBV29-1 and J is TRBJ1-2; 9 positions agree with TRBD1. The junction had 7 bases not matched to a gene; V was cut back by 3 bases and J by 5 bases. The CDR3 length is 14 residues. CDR1 SQVTM and CDR2 ANQGSEA come from the germline V gene.

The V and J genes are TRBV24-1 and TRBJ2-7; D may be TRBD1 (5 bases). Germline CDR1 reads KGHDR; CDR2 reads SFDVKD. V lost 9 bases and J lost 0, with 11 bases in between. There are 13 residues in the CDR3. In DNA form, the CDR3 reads TGTGCCACCTCAGACAGAAACTCCTACGAGCAGTACTTC. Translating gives CATSDRNSYEQYF.

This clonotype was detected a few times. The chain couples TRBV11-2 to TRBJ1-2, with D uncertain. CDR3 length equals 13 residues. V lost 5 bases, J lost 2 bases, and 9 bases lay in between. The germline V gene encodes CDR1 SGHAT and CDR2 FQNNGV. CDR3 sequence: CASSPTENYGYTF. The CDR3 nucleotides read TGTGCCAGCAGCCCCACTGAGAACTATGGCTACACCTTC.

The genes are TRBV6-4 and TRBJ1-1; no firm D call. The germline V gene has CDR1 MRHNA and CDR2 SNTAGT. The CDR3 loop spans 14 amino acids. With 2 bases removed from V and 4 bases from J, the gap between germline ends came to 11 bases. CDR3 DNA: TGTGCCAGCAGTGACAAGGGAATGGTCACTGAAGCTTTCTTT. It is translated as CASSDKGMVTEAFF.

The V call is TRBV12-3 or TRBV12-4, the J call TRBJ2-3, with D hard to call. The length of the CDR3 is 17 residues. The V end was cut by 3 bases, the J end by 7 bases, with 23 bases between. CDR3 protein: CASSFALEDPERNTQYF. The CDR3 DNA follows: TGTGCCAGCAGTTTTGCTCTCGAGGACCCCGAGAGGAATACGCAGTATTTT.

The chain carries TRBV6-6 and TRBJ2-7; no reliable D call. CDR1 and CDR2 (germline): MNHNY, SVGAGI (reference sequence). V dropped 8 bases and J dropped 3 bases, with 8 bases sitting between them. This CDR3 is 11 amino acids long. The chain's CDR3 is CASGGRYEQYF. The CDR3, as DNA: TGTGCCAGCGGCGGACGCTACGAGCAGTACTTC.

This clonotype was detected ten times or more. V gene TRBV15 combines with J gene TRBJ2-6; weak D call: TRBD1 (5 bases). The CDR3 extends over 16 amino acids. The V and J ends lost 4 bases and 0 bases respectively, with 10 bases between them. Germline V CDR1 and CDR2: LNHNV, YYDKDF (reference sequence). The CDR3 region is CATSTPRVSGANVLTF. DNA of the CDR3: TGTGCCACCAGCACCCCCAGGGTCTCTGGGGCCAACGTCCTGACTTTC.

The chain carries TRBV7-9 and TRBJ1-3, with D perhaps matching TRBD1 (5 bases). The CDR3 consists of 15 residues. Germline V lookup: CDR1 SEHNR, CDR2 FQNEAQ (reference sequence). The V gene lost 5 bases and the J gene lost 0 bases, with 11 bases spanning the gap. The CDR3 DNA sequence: TGTGCCAGCAGCCCGATCGGGACCTCTGGAAACACCATATATTTT. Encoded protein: CASSPIGTSGNTIYF.

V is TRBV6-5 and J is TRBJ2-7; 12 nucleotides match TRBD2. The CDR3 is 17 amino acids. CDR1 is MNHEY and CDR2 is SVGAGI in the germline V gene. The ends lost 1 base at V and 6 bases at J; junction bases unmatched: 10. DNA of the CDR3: TGTGCCAGCAGTTACTTTGCGGCTAGCGGGAGGGCGTGCGAGCAGTACTTC. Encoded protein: CASSYFAASGRACEQYF.

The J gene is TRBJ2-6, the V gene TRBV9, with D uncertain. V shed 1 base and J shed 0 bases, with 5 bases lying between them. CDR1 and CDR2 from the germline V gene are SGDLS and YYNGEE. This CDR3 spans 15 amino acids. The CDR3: CASSVTRSGANVLTF. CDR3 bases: TGTGCCAGCAGCGTAACTCGCTCTGGGGCCAACGTCCTGACTTTC.

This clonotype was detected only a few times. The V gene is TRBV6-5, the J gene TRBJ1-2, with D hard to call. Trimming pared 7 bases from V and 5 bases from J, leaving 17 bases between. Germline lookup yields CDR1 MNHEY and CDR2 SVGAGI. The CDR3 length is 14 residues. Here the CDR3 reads CASKRQEEDYGYTF. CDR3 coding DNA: TGTGCCAGCAAGAGGCAGGAAGAGGATTATGGCTACACCTTC.

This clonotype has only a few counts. The CDR3 protein is CAISDPRTTDTQYF. For the CDR3, the DNA is TGTGCCATCAGTGACCCCAGGACTACAGATACGCAGTATTTT. The chain joins TRBV10-3 to TRBJ2-3, with D perhaps TRBD2 (5 bases). V was shortened by 3 bases and J by 3 bases, with 10 bases between the two germline ends. Germline-derived CDR1 and CDR2 are ENHRY and SYGVKD. The CDR3 extends over 14 amino acids.

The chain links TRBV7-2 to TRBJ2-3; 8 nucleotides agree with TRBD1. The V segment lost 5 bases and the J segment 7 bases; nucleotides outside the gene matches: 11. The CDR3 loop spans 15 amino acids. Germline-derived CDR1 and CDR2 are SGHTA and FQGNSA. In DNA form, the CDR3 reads TGTGCCAGCAGCGCTGACAGGGGAAAAGTATATACGCAGTATTTT. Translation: CASSADRGKVYTQYF.

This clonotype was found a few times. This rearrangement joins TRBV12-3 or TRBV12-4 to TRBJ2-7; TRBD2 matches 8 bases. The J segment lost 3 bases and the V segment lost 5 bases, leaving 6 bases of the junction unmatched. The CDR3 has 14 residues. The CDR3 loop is CASSHGLAHYEQYF. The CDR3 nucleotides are TGTGCCAGCAGTCACGGACTAGCCCACTACGAGCAGTACTTC.

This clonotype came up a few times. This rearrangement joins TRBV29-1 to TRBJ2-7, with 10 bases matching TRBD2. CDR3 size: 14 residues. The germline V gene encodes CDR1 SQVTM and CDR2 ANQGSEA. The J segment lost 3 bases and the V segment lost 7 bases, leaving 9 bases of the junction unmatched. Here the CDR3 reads CSALEASGGYEQYF. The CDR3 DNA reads TGCAGCGCCCTGGAGGCTAGCGGGGGCTACGAGCAGTACTTC.

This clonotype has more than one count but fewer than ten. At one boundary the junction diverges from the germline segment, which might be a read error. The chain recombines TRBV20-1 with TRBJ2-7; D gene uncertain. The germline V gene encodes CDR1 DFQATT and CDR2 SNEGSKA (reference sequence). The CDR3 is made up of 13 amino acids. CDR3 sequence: CSARDIDTYVQYF. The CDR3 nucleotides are TGCAGTGCTAGAGATATAGACACTTACGTGCAGTACTTC.

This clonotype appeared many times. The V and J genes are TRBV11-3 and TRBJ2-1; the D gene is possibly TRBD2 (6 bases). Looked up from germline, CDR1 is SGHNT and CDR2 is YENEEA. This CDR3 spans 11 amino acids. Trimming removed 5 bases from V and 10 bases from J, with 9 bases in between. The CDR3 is CASSTTSEQFF. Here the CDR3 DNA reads TGTGCCAGCAGCACAACTAGCGAGCAGTTCTTC.

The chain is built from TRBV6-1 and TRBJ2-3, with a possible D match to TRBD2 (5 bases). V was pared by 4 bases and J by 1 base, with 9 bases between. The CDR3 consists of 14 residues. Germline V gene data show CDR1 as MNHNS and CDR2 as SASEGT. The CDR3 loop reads CASSGAAGTDTQYF. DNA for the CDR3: TGTGCCAGCAGTGGAGCAGCGGGCACAGATACGCAGTATTTT.

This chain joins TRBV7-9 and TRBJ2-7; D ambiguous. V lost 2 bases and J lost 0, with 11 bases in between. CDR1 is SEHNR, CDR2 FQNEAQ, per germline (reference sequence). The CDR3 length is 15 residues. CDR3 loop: CASSLWPASSYEQYF. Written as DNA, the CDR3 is TGTGCCAGCAGCTTATGGCCAGCCAGCTCCTACGAGCAGTACTTC.

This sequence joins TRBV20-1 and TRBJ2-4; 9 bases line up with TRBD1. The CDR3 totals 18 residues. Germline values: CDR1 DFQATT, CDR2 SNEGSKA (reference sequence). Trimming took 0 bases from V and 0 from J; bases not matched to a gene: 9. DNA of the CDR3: TGCAGTGCTAGAGAAGGGGACAGGGCGAGGATAGCCAAAAACATTCAGTACTTC. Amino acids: CSAREGDRARIAKNIQYF.

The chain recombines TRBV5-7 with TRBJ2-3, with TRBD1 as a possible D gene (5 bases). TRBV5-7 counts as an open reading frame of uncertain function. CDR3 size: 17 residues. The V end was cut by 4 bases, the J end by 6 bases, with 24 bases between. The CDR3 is CASSGNRLTAKVDTQYF. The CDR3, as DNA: TGTGCCAGCAGCGGAAACAGGCTAACCGCGAAAGTGGATACGCAGTATTTT.

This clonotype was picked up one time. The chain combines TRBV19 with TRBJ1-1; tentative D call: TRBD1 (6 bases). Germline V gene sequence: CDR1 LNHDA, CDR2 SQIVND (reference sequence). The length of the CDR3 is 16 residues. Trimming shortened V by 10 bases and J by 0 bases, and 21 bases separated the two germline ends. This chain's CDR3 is CATTDSGDLMNTEAFF. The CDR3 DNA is TGTGCCACCACTGACTCAGGGGATTTGATGAACACTGAAGCTTTCTTT.

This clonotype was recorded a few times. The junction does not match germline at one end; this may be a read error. DNA for the CDR3: TGCGCCGGGCCCCTAGGGGCCAACGTCCTGACTTTC. Translating it yields CAGPLGANVLTF. The rearrangement links TRBV30 to TRBJ2-6; D call uncertain. Germline V CDR1 and CDR2: GTSNPN, SVGIG (reference sequence). The CDR3 runs to 12 residues.

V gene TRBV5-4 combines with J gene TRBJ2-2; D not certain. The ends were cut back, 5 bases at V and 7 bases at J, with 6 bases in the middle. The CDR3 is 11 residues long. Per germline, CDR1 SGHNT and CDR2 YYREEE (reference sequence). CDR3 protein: CASRSIGELFF. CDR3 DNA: TGTGCCAGCAGATCAATCGGGGAGCTGTTTTTT.

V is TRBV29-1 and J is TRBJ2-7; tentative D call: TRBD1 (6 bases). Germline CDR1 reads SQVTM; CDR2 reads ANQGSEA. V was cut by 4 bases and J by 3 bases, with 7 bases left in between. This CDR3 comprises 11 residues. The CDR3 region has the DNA TGCAGCGTTGTACAGGGCTACGAGCAGTACTTC. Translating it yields CSVVQGYEQYF.

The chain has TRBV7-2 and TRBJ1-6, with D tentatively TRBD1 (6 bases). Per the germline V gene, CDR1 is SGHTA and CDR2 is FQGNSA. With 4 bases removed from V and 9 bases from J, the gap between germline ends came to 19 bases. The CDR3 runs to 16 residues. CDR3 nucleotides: TGTGCCAGCAGCTCCCTAATCGGGGGCGCTTCTTCACCCCTCCACTTT. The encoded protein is CASSSLIGGASSPLHF. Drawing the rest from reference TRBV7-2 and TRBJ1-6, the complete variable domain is GAGVSQSPSNKVTEKGKDVELRCDPISGHTALYWYRQSLGQGLEFLIYFQGNSAPDKSGLPSDRFSAERTGGSVSTLTIQRTQQEDSAVYLCASSSLIGGASSPLHFGNGTRLTVT.

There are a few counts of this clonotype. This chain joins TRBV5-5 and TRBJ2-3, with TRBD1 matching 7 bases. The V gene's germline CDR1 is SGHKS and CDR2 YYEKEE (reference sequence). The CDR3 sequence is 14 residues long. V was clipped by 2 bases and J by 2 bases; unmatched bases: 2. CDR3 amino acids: CASSLQGNTDTQYF. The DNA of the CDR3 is TGTGCCAGCAGCTTACAGGGGAACACAGATACGCAGTATTTT.